Below, 26 T cell receptor beta chains from the same sample are listed, as sequenced in a study of T cells in Graves' hyperthyroidism and ophthalmopathy. The source material, RNA transcripts, was used to amplify TCR beta CDR3 regions. The HTBI primer set was used in a first-round RT-PCR of the TCR CDR3. TCRdb itself ran the multiplex PCR reads through MiXCR, one entry per CDR3 protein. The sample records over 500,000 distinct CDR3 sequences, around 15% being singletons. The specimen sequenced was blood. These receptors all stem from a woman between 40 and 55 years old with Graves' hyperthyroidism.

V is TRBV10-3 and J is TRBJ1-6, with no clear D. V lost 6 bases and J 5 bases, leaving 8 bases between the germline ends. Germline V CDR1 and CDR2: ENHRY, SYGVKD. This CDR3 contains 13 residues. The CDR3 sequence: CAISDMDNSPLHF. The CDR3 DNA follows: TGTGCCATCAGCGACATGGATAATTCACCCCTCCACTTT.

The V call is TRBV20-1, the J call TRBJ2-1; 9 nucleotides line up with TRBD1. The CDR3 totals 17 residues. Trimming cost V 3 bases and J 5 bases; bases outside gene matches: 14. CDR1 and CDR2 from the germline V gene are DFQATT and SNEGSKA (reference sequence). In nucleotides, the CDR3 is TGCAGTGCTAGGATAGAAGCCGGGACAGGGTCTCACAATGAGCAGTTCTTC. Translated, it gives CSARIEAGTGSHNEQFF.

This clonotype was recorded a few times. This chain uses TRBV7-6 with TRBJ2-3, with D possibly matching TRBD1 (6 bases). CDR3 length: 15 residues. CDR1 is SGHVS, CDR2 FNYEAQ, per germline. V was clipped by 8 bases and J by 2 bases, with 17 bases between them. The chain's CDR3 is CASAQGGPPTDTQYF. The CDR3 coding sequence is TGTGCCAGCGCGCAAGGGGGTCCCCCCACAGATACGCAGTATTTT.

This clonotype was picked up many times. The chain is built from TRBV20-1 and TRBJ2-3, with D unclear. V gave up 6 bases and J gave up 2 bases, with 12 bases separating them. The CDR3 has 13 amino acids. The germline V gene has CDR1 DFQATT and CDR2 SNEGSKA (reference sequence). CDR3 in amino acids: CSATRGPTDTQYF. The CDR3 bases are TGCAGTGCCACCCGAGGACCCACAGATACGCAGTATTTT.

As for this clonotype: A single base separates this from a much larger clone, so it may be a read error. Lacking the conserved final phenylalanine or tryptophan, this CDR3 likely reflects a read error. J is TRBJ1-5 and V is TRBV12-3 or TRBV12-4; D not certain. V dropped 6 bases and J dropped 3 bases, with 6 bases sitting between them. The CDR3 is 12 residues long. CDR3 coding DNA: TGTGCCAGCAGGGAGCTCAATCAGCCCCAGCATCTT. Amino acid sequence: CASRELNQPQHL.

This clonotype was recorded at least ten times. The chain joins TRBV20-1 to TRBJ1-2; tentative D call: TRBD1 (6 bases). Germline V gene sequence: CDR1 DFQATT, CDR2 SNEGSKA (reference sequence). The CDR3 contains 16 residues. V was shortened by 3 bases and J by 0 bases, with 17 bases between the two germline ends. This CDR3 is CSARGGRDTANYGYTF. The CDR3 bases are TGCAGTGCTAGGGGGGGGCGGGACACTGCTAACTATGGCTACACCTTC.

This chain links TRBV14 with TRBJ1-1; no firm D call. Germline CDR1 reads SGHDN; CDR2 reads FVKESK. Trimming stripped 4 bases from V and 1 base from J, with 10 bases between. This CDR3 is built from 14 residues. The CDR3 DNA is TGTGCCAGCAGCCCTCGCGGCTGGAACACTGAAGCTTTCTTT. Protein sequence: CASSPRGWNTEAFF.

This clonotype was seen at least ten times. The rearrangement uses TRBV20-1 and TRBJ2-7; a possible D gene is TRBD2 (5 bases). Germline lookup yields CDR1 DFQATT and CDR2 SNEGSKA (reference sequence). V lost 0 bases to trimming and J lost 5 bases, with 8 bases between them. The CDR3 extends over 12 amino acids. This CDR3 is CSARDGSDEQYF. As DNA, the CDR3 is TGCAGTGCTAGAGATGGGAGCGACGAGCAGTACTTC.

The chain recombines TRBV19 with TRBJ2-1; 12 bases fit TRBD1. With 5 bases clipped from V and 6 bases from J, the junction kept 11 bases outside the gene matches. Looked up from germline, CDR1 is LNHDA and CDR2 is SQIVND (reference sequence). CDR3 length: 17 residues. The CDR3 spells CASSAGTGGAWGNEQFF. The CDR3 DNA sequence: TGTGCCAGTAGTGCTGGGACAGGGGGCGCCTGGGGCAATGAGCAGTTCTTC.

The chain couples TRBV20-1 to TRBJ1-1; 7 bases align to TRBD1. In germline, CDR1 is DFQATT, CDR2 SNEGSKA (reference sequence). This CDR3 is 14 amino acids long. V was clipped by 0 bases and J by 5 bases; unmatched bases: 6. This CDR3 reads CSARDAGGRTEAFF. CDR3 bases: TGCAGTGCTAGAGACGCAGGGGGGCGGACTGAAGCTTTCTTT.

The V call is TRBV4-1, the J call TRBJ2-1; 9 bases map to TRBD2. There are 20 residues in the CDR3. The germline V gene encodes CDR1 MGHRA and CDR2 YSYEKL. The V gene end was trimmed by 1 base and the J gene end by 0 bases; junction bases not matched to a gene: 13. CDR3 sequence (DNA): TGCGCCAGCAGCCAAGTCCCTTTACAGAATAGCGGGAGCTCCTACAATGAGCAGTTCTTC. It yields the protein CASSQVPLQNSGSSYNEQFF.

This clonotype has ten or more counts. The chain joins TRBV10-3 to TRBJ2-7; 9 bases map to TRBD1. The CDR3 covers 15 residues. Looked up from germline, CDR1 is ENHRY and CDR2 is SYGVKD. The ends lost 10 bases at V and 4 bases at J; junction bases unmatched: 14. The CDR3 sequence is CATLPRTGAGYEQYF. For the CDR3, the DNA is TGTGCCACCTTACCCAGGACAGGGGCGGGTTACGAGCAGTACTTC.

Regarding this clonotype: One base away lies a much larger clone, so this may be a sequencing read error. V usage is TRBV5-1 and J usage is TRBJ2-3; 12 bases match TRBD2. CDR1 is SGHRS and CDR2 is YFSETQ in the germline V gene. V shed 3 bases and J 3 bases; nucleotides not matched to a gene: 14. The CDR3 has 19 residues. The CDR3 is CASSSEPTILAGGTDTQYF. DNA of the CDR3: TGCGCCAGCAGCTCGGAGCCCACTATTCTAGCGGGAGGGACAGATACGCAGTATTTT.

The J gene is TRBJ2-3, the V gene TRBV5-1; D remains unclear. This CDR3 is 15 amino acids long. Between the trimmed V and J ends, which lost 1 base and 1 base, there was a span of 10 bases. The germline V gene encodes CDR1 SGHRS and CDR2 YFSETQ. Here the CDR3 reads CASSLYSKRTDTQYF. For the CDR3, the DNA is TGCGCCAGCAGCTTGTATTCTAAGCGCACAGATACGCAGTATTTT.

The rearrangement uses TRBV28 and TRBJ1-6; perhaps TRBD1 as D (6 bases). Trimming shortened V by 5 bases and J by 3 bases, and 11 bases separated the two germline ends. The CDR3 runs to 15 residues. Looked up from germline, CDR1 is MDHEN and CDR2 is SYDVKM. In nucleotides, the CDR3 is TGTGCCAGCAGTCCGCCGGGACACTATAATTCACCCCTCCACTTT. Protein product: CASSPPGHYNSPLHF.

The sample holds many counts of this clonotype. The chain links TRBV5-1 to TRBJ2-3; tentatively, D is TRBD1 (5 bases). The V gene's germline CDR1 is SGHRS and CDR2 YFSETQ. Trimming took off 0 bases at V and 2 bases at J, with 7 bases between the two ends. This CDR3 comprises 14 residues. The CDR3 loop reads CASSLGQNTDTQYF. The CDR3 nucleotides are TGCGCCAGCAGCTTGGGACAGAACACAGATACGCAGTATTTT.

At least ten counts were recorded for this clonotype. This rearrangement joins TRBV2 to TRBJ1-1; D uncertain. Trimming shortened V by 6 bases and J by 0 bases, and 17 bases separated the two germline ends. This CDR3 spans 16 amino acids. Germline-derived CDR1 and CDR2 are SNHLY and FYNNEI. The CDR3 bases are TGTGCCAGCAGCGCCGGGCCCCCTACAATGAACACTGAAGCTTTCTTT. Its protein product is CASSAGPPTMNTEAFF.

The rearrangement uses TRBV6-1 and TRBJ2-1; TRBD2 matches at 12 bases. The CDR3 is 16 amino acids. Germline V gene sequence: CDR1 MNHNS, CDR2 SASEGT. V gave up 2 bases and J gave up 7 bases; unmatched junction bases: 6. CDR3 residues: CASSEWASGRGNEQFF. The DNA of the CDR3 is TGTGCCAGCAGTGAATGGGCTAGCGGGAGGGGGAATGAGCAGTTCTTC.

J is TRBJ2-7 and V is TRBV27; D possibly corresponds to TRBD2 (5 bases). CDR1 and CDR2 (germline): MNHEY, SMNVEV (reference sequence). Trimming took off 7 bases at V and 2 bases at J, with 15 bases between the two ends. The CDR3 extends over 14 amino acids. CDR3 DNA: TGTGCCAGCAACAGCGGATCTACTGCCTACGAGCAGTACTTC. This encodes CASNSGSTAYEQYF.

This chain links TRBV7-2 with TRBJ1-5, with 10 bases lining up with TRBD1. V shed 5 bases and J 4 bases; nucleotides not matched to a gene: 8. The CDR3 consists of 16 residues. From germline, CDR1 is SGHTA and CDR2 FQGNSA. The CDR3 is CASSTTGTGENQPQHF. The CDR3 DNA reads TGTGCCAGCAGCACAACCGGGACAGGGGAAAATCAGCCCCAGCATTTT.

This clonotype was seen at least ten times. This chain links TRBV3-1 with TRBJ2-5; D tentatively fits TRBD1 or TRBD2 (5 bases each). Trimming left V 1 base short and J 1 base short, with 13 bases between. This CDR3 has 16 residues. Germline CDR1 and CDR2: LGHDT and YNNKEL (reference sequence). DNA of the CDR3: TGTGCCAGCAGCCAAGTGGTTAGGGACCTCCAAGAGACCCAGTACTTC. It is translated as CASSQVVRDLQETQYF.

This clonotype was found a few times. J is TRBJ2-1 and V is TRBV10-3, with 9 nucleotides matching TRBD1. CDR3 size: 14 residues. Trimming removed 5 bases from V and 8 bases from J; junction bases left unmatched: 7. Germline assignment: CDR1 ENHRY and CDR2 SYGVKD. Written as DNA, the CDR3 is TGTGCCATCAGTCCCCGGACAGGGGCTTATGAGCAGTTCTTC. The encoded protein is CAISPRTGAYEQFF.

The V and J genes are TRBV20-1 and TRBJ1-6; 9 bases match TRBD1. J was trimmed by 5 bases and V by 3 bases; bases with no gene match: 5. The V gene's germline CDR1 is DFQATT and CDR2 SNEGSKA (reference sequence). The CDR3 totals 15 residues. DNA of the CDR3: TGCAGTGCTAGGGACAGGGGCATCAATAATTCACCCCTCCACTTT. Its protein product is CSARDRGINNSPLHF.

The chain combines TRBV7-2 with TRBJ2-5; 12 positions agree with TRBD2. The CDR3 runs to 16 residues. The germline V gene encodes CDR1 SGHTA and CDR2 FQGNSA. With V trimmed by 7 bases and J by 5 bases, 11 bases remained unmatched. The CDR3 is CASTLAGTSGYETQYF. Written as DNA, the CDR3 is TGTGCCAGCACCCTCGCCGGGACTAGCGGGTATGAGACCCAGTACTTC.

In the case of this clonotype: This could be a read error, since a much larger clone is one nucleotide away. The chain carries TRBV7-8 and TRBJ1-2; TRBD1 is a possible D gene (5 bases). V shed 5 bases and J shed 6 bases, with 22 bases lying between them. This CDR3 spans 16 amino acids. Germline CDR1 reads SGHVS; CDR2 reads FQNEAQ. The CDR3 sequence is CASSAHRDPRKHGYTF. CDR3 DNA sequence: TGTGCCAGCAGCGCCCACCGGGACCCCCGGAAGCATGGCTACACCTTC.

This clonotype turned up a few times. The genes are TRBV5-1 and TRBJ1-4; no clear D gene. Germline CDR1 is SGHRS and CDR2 is YFSETQ. CDR3 size: 14 residues. Trimming pared 3 bases from V and 5 bases from J, leaving 11 bases between. The CDR3 bases are TGCGCCAGCAGCTGGAAGAGCTTAAATGAAAAACTGTTTTTT. It is translated as CASSWKSLNEKLFF. The full variable domain, in which reference TRBV5-1 and TRBJ1-4 provide the parts outside the CDR3, is KAGVTQTPRYLIKTRGQQVTLSCSPISGHRSVSWYQQTPGQGLQFLFEYFSETQRNKGNFPGRFSGRQFSNSRSEMNVSTLELGDSALYLCASSWKSLNEKLFFGSGTQLSVL.